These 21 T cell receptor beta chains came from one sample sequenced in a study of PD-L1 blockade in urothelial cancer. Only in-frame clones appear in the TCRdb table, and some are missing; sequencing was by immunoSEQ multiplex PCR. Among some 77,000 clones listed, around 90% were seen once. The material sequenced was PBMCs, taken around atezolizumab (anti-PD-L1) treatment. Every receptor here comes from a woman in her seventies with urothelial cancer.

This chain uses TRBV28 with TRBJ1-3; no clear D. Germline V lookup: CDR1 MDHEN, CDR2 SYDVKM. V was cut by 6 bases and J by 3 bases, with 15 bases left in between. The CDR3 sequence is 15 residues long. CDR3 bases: TGTGCCAGCAGGTCAGGATGGGCGGGTGGAAACACCATATATTTT. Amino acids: CASRSGWAGGNTIYF. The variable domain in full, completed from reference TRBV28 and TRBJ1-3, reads DVKVTQSSRYLVKRTGEKVFLECVQDMDHENMFWYRQDPGLGLRLIYFSYDVKMKEKGDIPEGYSVSREKKERFSLILESASTNQTSMYLCASRSGWAGGNTIYFGEGSWLTVV.

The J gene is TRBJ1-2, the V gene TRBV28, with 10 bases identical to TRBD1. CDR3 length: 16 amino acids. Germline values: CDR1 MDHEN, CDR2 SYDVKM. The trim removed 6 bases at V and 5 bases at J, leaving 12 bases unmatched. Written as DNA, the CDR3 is TGTGCCAGCAGCCGAACCGGGACAGGGGATTTTTATGGCTACACCTTC. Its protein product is CASSRTGTGDFYGYTF.

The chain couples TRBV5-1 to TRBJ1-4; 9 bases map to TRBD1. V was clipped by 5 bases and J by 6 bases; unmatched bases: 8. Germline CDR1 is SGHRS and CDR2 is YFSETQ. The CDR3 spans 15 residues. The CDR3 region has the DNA TGCGCCAGCAGAATAACAGGGGGCCTTCATGAAAAACTGTTTTTT. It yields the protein CASRITGGLHEKLFF.

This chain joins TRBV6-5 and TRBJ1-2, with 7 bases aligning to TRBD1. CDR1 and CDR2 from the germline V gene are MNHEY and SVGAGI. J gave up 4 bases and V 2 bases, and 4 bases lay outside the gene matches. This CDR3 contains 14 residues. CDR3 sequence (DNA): TGTGCCAGCAGTTACGCAGGGGGATCCTATGGCTACACCTTC. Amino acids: CASSYAGGSYGYTF.

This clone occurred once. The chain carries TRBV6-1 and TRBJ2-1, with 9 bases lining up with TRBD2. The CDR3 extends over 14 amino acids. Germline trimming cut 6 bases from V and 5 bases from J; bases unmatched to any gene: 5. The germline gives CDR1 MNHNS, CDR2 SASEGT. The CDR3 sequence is CASSVSGRDNEQFF. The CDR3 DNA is TGTGCCAGCAGCGTTAGCGGGAGAGACAATGAGCAGTTCTTC.

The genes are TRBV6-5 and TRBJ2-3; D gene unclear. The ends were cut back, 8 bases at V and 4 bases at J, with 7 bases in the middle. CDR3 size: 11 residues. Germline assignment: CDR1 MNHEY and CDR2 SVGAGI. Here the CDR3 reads CASGLPDTQYF. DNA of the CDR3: TGTGCCAGCGGCCTCCCAGATACGCAGTATTTT.

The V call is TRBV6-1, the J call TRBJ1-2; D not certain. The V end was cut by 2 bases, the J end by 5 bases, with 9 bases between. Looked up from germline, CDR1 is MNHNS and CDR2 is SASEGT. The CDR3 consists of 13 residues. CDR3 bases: TGTGCCAGCAGTGAATACGGGGAGTATGGCTACACCTTC. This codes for CASSEYGEYGYTF.

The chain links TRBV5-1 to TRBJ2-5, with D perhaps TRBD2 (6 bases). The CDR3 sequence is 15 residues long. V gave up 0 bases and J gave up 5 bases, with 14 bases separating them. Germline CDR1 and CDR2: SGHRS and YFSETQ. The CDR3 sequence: CASSLGGGMQETQYF. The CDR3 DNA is TGCGCCAGCAGCTTGGGTGGCGGGATGCAGGAGACCCAGTACTTC. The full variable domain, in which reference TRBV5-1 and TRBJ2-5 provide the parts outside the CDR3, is KAGVTQTPRYLIKTRGQQVTLSCSPISGHRSVSWYQQTPGQGLQFLFEYFSETQRNKGNFPGRFSGRQFSNSRSEMNVSTLELGDSALYLCASSLGGGMQETQYFGPGTRLLVL.

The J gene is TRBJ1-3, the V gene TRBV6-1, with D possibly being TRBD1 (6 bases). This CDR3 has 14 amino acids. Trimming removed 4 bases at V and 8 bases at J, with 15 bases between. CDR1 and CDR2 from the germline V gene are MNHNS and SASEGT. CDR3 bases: TGTGCCAGCAGTGGGGGACATTCTGGGCACACCATATATTTT. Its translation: CASSGGHSGHTIYF.

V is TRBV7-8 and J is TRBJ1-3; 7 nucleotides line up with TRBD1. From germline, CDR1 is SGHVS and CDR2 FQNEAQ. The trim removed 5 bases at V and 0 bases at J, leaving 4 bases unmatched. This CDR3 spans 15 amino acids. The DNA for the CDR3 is TGTGCCAGCAGCCCAGGGGGACACTCTGGAAACACCATATATTTT. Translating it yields CASSPGGHSGNTIYF.

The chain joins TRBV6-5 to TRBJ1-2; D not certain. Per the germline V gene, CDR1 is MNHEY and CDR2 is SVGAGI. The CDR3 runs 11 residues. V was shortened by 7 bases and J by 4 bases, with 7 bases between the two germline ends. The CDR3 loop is CASTRGYGYTF. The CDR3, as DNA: TGTGCCAGCACTAGAGGCTATGGCTACACCTTC.

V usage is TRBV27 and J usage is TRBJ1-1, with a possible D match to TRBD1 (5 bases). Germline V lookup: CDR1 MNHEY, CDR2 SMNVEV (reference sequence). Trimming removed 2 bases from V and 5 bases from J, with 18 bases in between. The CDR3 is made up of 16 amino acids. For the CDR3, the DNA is TGTGCCAGCAGTTTACGATTGGGGCAGGGTCGAACTGAAGCTTTCTTT. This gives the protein CASSLRLGQGRTEAFF.

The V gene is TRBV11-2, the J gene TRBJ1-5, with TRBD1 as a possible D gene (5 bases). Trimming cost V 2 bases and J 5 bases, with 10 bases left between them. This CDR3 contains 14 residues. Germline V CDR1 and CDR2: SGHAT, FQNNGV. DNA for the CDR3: TGTGCCAGCAGCTTAAGTGCGGGGGATCAGCCCCAGCATTTT. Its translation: CASSLSAGDQPQHF.

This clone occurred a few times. The CDR3 sequence: CASSKAPRGGEQYF. The CDR3 nucleotides are TGTGCCAGCAGCAAAGCGCCCAGGGGCGGTGAGCAGTACTTC. V is TRBV21-1 and J is TRBJ2-7; the tabulated D call, TRBD1, remains unverified against the DNA. TRBV21-1 is a recognized pseudogene. This CDR3 is built from 14 residues.

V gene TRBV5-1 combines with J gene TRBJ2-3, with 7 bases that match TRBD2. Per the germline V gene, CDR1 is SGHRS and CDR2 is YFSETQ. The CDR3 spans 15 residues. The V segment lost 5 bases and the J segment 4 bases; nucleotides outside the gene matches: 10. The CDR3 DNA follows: TGCGCCAGCAGACGGACTGGCGGGAGTTCAGATACGCAGTATTTT. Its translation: CASRRTGGSSDTQYF.

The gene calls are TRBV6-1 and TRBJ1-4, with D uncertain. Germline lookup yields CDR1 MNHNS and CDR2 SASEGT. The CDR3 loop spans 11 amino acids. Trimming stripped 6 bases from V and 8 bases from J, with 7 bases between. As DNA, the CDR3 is TGTGCCAGCAGAGAGGGAGAAAAACTGTTTTTT. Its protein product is CASREGEKLFF.

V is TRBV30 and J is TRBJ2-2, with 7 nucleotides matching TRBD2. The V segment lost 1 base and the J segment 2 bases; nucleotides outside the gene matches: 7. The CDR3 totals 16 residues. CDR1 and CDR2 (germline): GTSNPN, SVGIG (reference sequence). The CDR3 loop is CAWSGRGTTNTGELFF. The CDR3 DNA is TGTGCCTGGAGTGGTCGCGGGACTACCAACACCGGGGAGCTGTTTTTT.

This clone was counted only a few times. In nucleotides, the CDR3 is TGTGCCTGCGACAGGACAATGAACACTGAAGCTTTCTTT. Its translation: CACDRTMNTEAFF. J is TRBJ1-1 and V is TRBV30; TRBD1 is a possible D gene (6 bases). CDR1 GTSNPN and CDR2 SVGIG come from the germline V gene (reference sequence). This CDR3 spans 13 amino acids. Trimming shortened V by 6 bases and J by 0 bases, and 11 bases separated the two germline ends. Complete variable domain (other parts from reference TRBV30 and TRBJ1-1): SQTIHQWPATLVQPVGSPLSLECTVEGTSNPNLYWYRQAAGRGLQLLFYSVGIGQISSEVPQNLSASRPQDRQFILSSKKLLLSDSGFYLCACDRTMNTEAFFGQGTRLTVV.

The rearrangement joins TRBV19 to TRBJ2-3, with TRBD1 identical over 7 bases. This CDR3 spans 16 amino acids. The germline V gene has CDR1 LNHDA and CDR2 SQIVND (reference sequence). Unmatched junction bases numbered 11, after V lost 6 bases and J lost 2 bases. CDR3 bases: TGTGCCAGTAGCCAAGAAAACAGGGGTTTCACAGATACGCAGTATTTT. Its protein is CASSQENRGFTDTQYF.

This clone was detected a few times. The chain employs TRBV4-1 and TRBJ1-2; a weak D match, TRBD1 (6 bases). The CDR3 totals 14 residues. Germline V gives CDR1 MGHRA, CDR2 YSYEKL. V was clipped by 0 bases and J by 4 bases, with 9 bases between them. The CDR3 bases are TGCGCCAGCAGCCAAGAGACAGGATTCTATGGCTACACCTTC. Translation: CASSQETGFYGYTF.

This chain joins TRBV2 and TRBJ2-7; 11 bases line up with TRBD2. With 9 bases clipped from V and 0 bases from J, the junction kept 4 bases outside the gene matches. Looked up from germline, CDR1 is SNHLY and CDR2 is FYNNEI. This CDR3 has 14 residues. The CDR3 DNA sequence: TGTGCCAGAGCGACTAGCGGGAACTCCTACGAGCAGTACTTC. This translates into CARATSGNSYEQYF. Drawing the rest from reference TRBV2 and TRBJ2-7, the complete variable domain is EPEVTQTPSHQVTQMGQEVILRCVPISNHLYFYWYRQILGQKVEFLVSFYNNEISEKSEIFDDQFSVERPDGSNFTLKIRSTKLEDSAMYFCARATSGNSYEQYFGPGTRLTVT.